This T cell receptor beta chain comes out of a study of OX40 agonist ivuxolimab in advanced cancers. At the level of the study: The mean age was approximately 56 years, ranging from 23 to 79, with about four fifths of participants male. Study-wide findings and caveats: At 0.1 to 3.0 mg/kg and by week 6, clonal expansion occurred in CD4+ and CD8+ blood T cells. Among the nonresponders, some also had low normalized T-cell clonal expansion.

Trimming removed 5 bases at V and 2 bases at J, with 10 bases between. The CDR3 has 14 residues. Germline CDR1 and CDR2: PRHDT and FYEKMQ (reference sequence). Clones were read by immunoSEQ multiplex PCR, and TCRdb kept only the in-frame ones, dropping some. The sample carries 72,000 or so clones, roughly four fifths recorded once. About this clone: Antigen unknown.

This chain connects TRBV13 to TRBJ1-3; D remains unclear. Material: CD4+ or CD8+ T cells sorted from blood, obtained in a trial of the OX40 agonist ivuxolimab. The sequence was obtained from an adult with an advanced solid tumor such as melanoma, head and neck, liver or kidney cancer. For the CDR3, the DNA is TGTGCCAGCAGCCCAAGGACTACTGGAAACACCATATATTTT. Amino acids: CASSPRTTGNTIYF.